A single sample gave rise to the 16 T cell receptor beta chains below, sequenced in a study of T cells after yellow fever vaccination. MiXCR, run by TCRdb on the 5' RACE reads, gives a single entry per CDR3 protein. The sample records approximately 250,000 distinct CDR3 sequences, 5.5% to 8.5% being singletons. The material was CD4+ T cells sorted from PBMCs, obtained on the day of the yellow fever booster vaccination. The receptors were sampled from a man younger than 40 who received the YFV17D yellow fever vaccine.

This chain joins TRBV28 and TRBJ2-3, with D unclear. CDR3 length: 12 residues. CDR1 and CDR2 from the germline V gene are MDHEN and SYDVKM. V lost 6 bases and J 7 bases, leaving 11 bases between the germline ends. The CDR3 reads CASSHSAYTQYF. In DNA form, the CDR3 reads TGTGCCAGCAGCCACAGCGCTTATACGCAGTATTTT.

This clonotype was detected ten times or more. The chain has TRBV5-1 and TRBJ1-1, with D perhaps matching TRBD1 (6 bases). The CDR3 consists of 16 residues. Germline V gene sequence: CDR1 SGHRS, CDR2 YFSETQ. V lost 0 bases to trimming and J lost 3 bases, with 15 bases between them. The CDR3 is CASSLGSGGADTEAFF. CDR3 sequence (DNA): TGCGCCAGCAGCTTGGGTTCGGGGGGCGCGGACACTGAAGCTTTCTTT.

This clonotype was seen ten or more times. The gene calls are TRBV24-1 and TRBJ2-1; TRBD2 matches at 10 bases. Germline-derived CDR1 and CDR2 are KGHDR and SFDVKD. The ends lost 4 bases at V and 9 bases at J; junction bases unmatched: 5. The CDR3 is 14 amino acids. The CDR3 DNA reads as TGTGCCACCAGTGAGTCTAGCGGGAGCAGTGAGCAGTTCTTC. Its protein product is CATSESSGSSEQFF.

This clonotype was counted only a few times. The gene calls are TRBV7-2 and TRBJ2-5; perhaps D is TRBD1 or TRBD2 (5 bases each). Trimming left V 3 bases short and J 5 bases short, with 10 bases between. This CDR3 region has 13 residues. CDR1 is SGHTA, CDR2 FQGNSA, per germline. CDR3: CASSFGTGETQYF. In DNA, the CDR3 is TGTGCCAGCAGCTTTGGGACGGGTGAGACCCAGTACTTC.

This clonotype has a handful of counts. The DNA of the CDR3 is TGTGCCAGCAGTGCCAGGGCGGAACAGCCCCAGCATTTT. Translation: CASSARAEQPQHF. V gene TRBV12-3 or TRBV12-4 combines with J gene TRBJ1-5, with a possible D match to TRBD1 (5 bases). This CDR3 comprises 13 residues. V shed 5 bases and J shed 7 bases, with 12 bases lying between them.

This clonotype was recorded at least ten times. The chain joins TRBV12-3 or TRBV12-4 to TRBJ2-7; possible D gene TRBD2, 6 bases. V gave up 0 bases and J gave up 5 bases, with 14 bases separating them. This CDR3 is 15 amino acids long. The DNA for the CDR3 is TGTGCCAGCAGTTTAGCGAGGGGACTGACGGACGAGCAGTACTTC. Translation gives CASSLARGLTDEQYF.

In its sample, this clonotype was seen a few times. The genes are TRBV10-3 and TRBJ2-4; 11 bases map to TRBD2. This CDR3 region has 18 residues. Per the germline V gene, CDR1 is ENHRY and CDR2 is SYGVKD. With 3 bases clipped from V and 1 base from J, the junction kept 8 bases outside the gene matches. CDR3: CAISDGTSGERAKNIQYF. Here the CDR3 DNA reads TGTGCCATCAGTGACGGGACTAGCGGAGAGCGGGCCAAAAACATTCAGTACTTC.

The rearrangement uses TRBV6-2 or TRBV6-3 and TRBJ2-4; TRBD2 matches at 7 bases. The closer fit of TRBJ2-5 to the DNA end suggests the J call may be wrong. The length of the CDR3 is 13 residues. Germline values: CDR1 MNHEY, CDR2 SVGEGT. This CDR3 reads CASSYISSGTQYF. CDR3 coding DNA: TGTGCCAGCAGTTACATTTCTAGCGGGACCCAGTACTTC.

This clonotype was seen at least ten times. The chain recombines TRBV10-3 with TRBJ1-2; D is ambiguous. This CDR3 comprises 14 residues. Trimming cost V 0 bases and J 8 bases, with 13 bases left between them. The germline gives CDR1 ENHRY, CDR2 SYGVKD. The chain's CDR3 is CAISESGTGRGYTF. The CDR3 DNA sequence: TGTGCCATCAGTGAGTCTGGCACCGGGAGAGGCTACACCTTC.

This clonotype was seen repeatedly, ten times or more. The chain couples TRBV7-2 to TRBJ2-7, with 7 bases fitting TRBD2. The V gene's germline CDR1 is SGHTA and CDR2 FQGNSA. The CDR3 length is 14 residues. Trimming took 4 bases from V and 4 from J; bases not matched to a gene: 7. The CDR3 here is CASSYQRDPYEQYF. The DNA for the CDR3 is TGTGCCAGCAGCTACCAGCGGGACCCATACGAGCAGTACTTC.

There are a few counts of this clonotype. The J gene is TRBJ1-1, the V gene TRBV13, with a tentative D call TRBD1 (5 bases). V was cut by 4 bases and J by 5 bases, with 11 bases left in between. CDR1 and CDR2 from the germline V gene are PRHDT and FYEKMQ (reference sequence). The CDR3 length is 13 residues. DNA for the CDR3: TGTGCCAGCAGCTCATGGGGCGGGACTGAAGCTTTCTTT. It encodes CASSSWGGTEAFF. The full variable domain, with the rest looked up from reference TRBV13 and TRBJ1-1, is AAGVIQSPRHLIKEKRETATLKCYPIPRHDTVYWYQQGPGQDPQFLISFYEKMQSDKGSIPDRFSAQQFSDYHSELNMSSLELGDSALYFCASSSWGGTEAFFGQGTRLTVV.

This clonotype was seen repeatedly, ten times or more. The chain links TRBV15 to TRBJ2-3; D gene ambiguous. Trimming left V 1 base short and J 1 base short, with 12 bases between. The CDR3 contains 16 residues. Germline V gene sequence: CDR1 LNHNV, CDR2 YYDKDF (reference sequence). CDR3 loop: CATSRVGMGGTDTQYF. CDR3 nucleotide sequence: TGTGCCACCAGCAGAGTAGGAATGGGTGGCACAGATACGCAGTATTTT.

This clonotype was observed a handful of times. The chain is built from TRBV20-1 and TRBJ2-2; a weak D match, TRBD2 (6 bases). Germline CDR1 is DFQATT and CDR2 is SNEGSKA (reference sequence). The length of the CDR3 is 15 residues. Deletions cut 2 bases from V and 0 bases from J, with 10 bases between. As DNA, the CDR3 is TGCAGTGCTAGAATTGCGGGATCGAACACCGGGGAGCTGTTTTTT. Its protein product is CSARIAGSNTGELFF.

The J gene is TRBJ2-1, the V gene TRBV24-1; no firm D call. The CDR3 has 15 residues. Germline V gene lookup returns CDR1 KGHDR and CDR2 SFDVKD. V gave up 0 bases and J gave up 8 bases, with 13 bases separating them. For the CDR3, the DNA is TGTGCCACCAGTGATTTGTCCCGAGGTATGGATGAGCAGTTCTTC. This encodes CATSDLSRGMDEQFF.

The chain has TRBV5-1 and TRBJ2-5; 7 positions match TRBD1. In germline, CDR1 is SGHRS, CDR2 YFSETQ. There are 14 residues in the CDR3. J was trimmed by 3 bases and V by 1 base; bases with no gene match: 3. DNA for the CDR3: TGCGCCAGCAGCTTGCTGGGACAGAAAGAGACCCAGTACTTC. Translated: CASSLLGQKETQYF.

This clonotype has at least ten counts. The chain uses TRBV29-1 and TRBJ2-5; 7 positions match TRBD2. With 4 bases clipped from V and 5 bases from J, the junction kept 16 bases outside the gene matches. CDR1 is SQVTM, CDR2 ANQGSEA, per germline. This CDR3 region has 16 residues. The CDR3 loop is CSVAGGDSPSWETQYF. CDR3 DNA: TGCAGCGTTGCGGGGGGAGATTCTCCCTCATGGGAGACCCAGTACTTC.